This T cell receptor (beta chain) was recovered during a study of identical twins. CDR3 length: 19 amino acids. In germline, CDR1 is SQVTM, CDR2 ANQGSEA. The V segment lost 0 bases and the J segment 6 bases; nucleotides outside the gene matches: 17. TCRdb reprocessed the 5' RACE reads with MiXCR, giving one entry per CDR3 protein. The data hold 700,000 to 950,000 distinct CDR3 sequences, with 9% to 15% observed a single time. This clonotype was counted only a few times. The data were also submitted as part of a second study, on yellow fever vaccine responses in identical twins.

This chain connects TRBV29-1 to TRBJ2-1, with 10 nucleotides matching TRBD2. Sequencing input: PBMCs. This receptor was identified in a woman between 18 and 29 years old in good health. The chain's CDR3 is CSVEDPTKKAGGPSNEQFF. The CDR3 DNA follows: TGCAGCGTTGAAGATCCTACAAAAAAAGCGGGAGGGCCCTCCAATGAGCAGTTCTTC.